This T cell receptor (beta chain) was retrieved from a study of blood T cell repertoires in COVID-19. On the study more broadly: The samples span acute and convalescent COVID-19 from the United States, Italy and Spain. The cDNA or gDNA used as material had been derived from T cells, B-cell-depleted T cells, or PBMCs.

CDR1 and CDR2 (germline): SGHDT, YYEEEE. Deletions cut 2 bases from V and 4 bases from J, with 6 bases between. The CDR3 spans 12 residues. Authors' analysis steps: Estimation of nucleated cell counts was performed using reference gene primer amplification. Measured with immunoSEQ multiplex PCR; TCRdb has only the in-frame clones, and not every one. V and J calls and clone size are given by that table; D and trimming were obtained from the DNA. The table has about 400,000 clones, around 90% seen once; the top ten hold 0.95% to 1.5%. The sequenced sample was peripheral blood. V and J are TRBV5-6 and TRBJ1-1; no firm D call. This TCR came from a man in his forties or fifties with acute or convalescent COVID-19. The CDR3 reads CASSFRVTEAFF. CDR3 nucleotides: TGTGCCAGCAGCTTTCGAGTCACTGAAGCTTTCTTT.